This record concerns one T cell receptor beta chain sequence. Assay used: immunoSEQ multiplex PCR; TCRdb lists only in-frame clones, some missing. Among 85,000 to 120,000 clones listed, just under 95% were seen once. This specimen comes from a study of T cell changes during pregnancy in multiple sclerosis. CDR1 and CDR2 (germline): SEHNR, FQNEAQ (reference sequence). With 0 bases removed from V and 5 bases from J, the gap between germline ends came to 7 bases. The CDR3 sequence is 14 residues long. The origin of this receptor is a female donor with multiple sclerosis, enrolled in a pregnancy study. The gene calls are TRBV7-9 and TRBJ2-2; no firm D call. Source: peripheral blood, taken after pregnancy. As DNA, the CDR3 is TGTGCCAGCAGCTTAGCGCTGGCTACCGGGGAGCTGTTTTTT. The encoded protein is CASSLALATGELFF.